The clone carrying this T cell receptor (beta chain) was seen a single time. The sample originates from a study of blood T cell repertoires in COVID-19. For the study at large: The study drew acute and convalescent COVID-19 samples from the United States, Italy and Spain. From T cells, B-cell-depleted T cells, or PBMCs came the material, which was cDNA or gDNA.

Authors' data handling: Reference gene primer amplification in the assay estimated nucleated cell counts. TCRdb's table, derived via immunoSEQ multiplex PCR, lists solely in-frame clones and lacks some. V, J and clone size are taken as reported in that table, and D and trimming were inferred from the DNA itself. This table has 380,000 or so clones, around 90% appearing once. V was pared by 2 bases and J by 9 bases, with 11 bases between. Germline V CDR1 and CDR2: MGHRA, YSYEKL. The length of the CDR3 is 14 residues. V and J are TRBV4-1 and TRBJ1-6; D is unresolved. The source of this sequence is a middle-aged woman with acute COVID-19. Sequenced material: PBMCs or T cells enriched from blood (not recorded which). This CDR3 is CASSQTLGGSPLHF. The CDR3 nucleotides read TGCGCCAGCAGCCAAACCTTGGGAGGTTCACCCCTCCACTTT.